This TCR beta chain is drawn from a study of cytomegalovirus exposure and HLA in healthy donors (dated by TCRdb to 2015 to 2018). For the study in its entirety: According to an earlier analysis of a few hundred of the donors, some 180 million T cells yielded approximately 120 million unique TCR beta sequences and less than 300 Gb of sequence data. An early release covering 550 to 700 HLA-typed donors comprised approximately 300 gigabases of sequencing data and some 79 million unique TCR sequences. The study was designed to test whether signatures of past pathogen exposure could be identified by cataloging public T cell receptors. In addition to the first cohort of around 670 subjects, a separate validation cohort of 100 to 150 different subjects was used. Rather than using new phenotypic data, the later analysis identified candidate immune exposures from TCR beta sequences and from how often those sequences occurred across donors. In a later analysis, previously published TCR beta repertoires from fewer than 750 donors were re-analyzed and high-resolution HLA genotyping was added so that TCR occurrence patterns could be studied. In an earlier analysis of a few hundred of the donors, high-throughput TCR beta sequencing was used to judge whether each TCR beta V gene segment behaved as functional or pseudogenic. HLA typing covered class I and class II loci at four-digit resolution. Alongside the repertoire data, information on donor age, sex, ethnicity and CMV serostatus was compiled. A later genetic analysis took genome-wide SNP genotypes for 398 of the 666 donors and used that subset as a discovery cohort. Roughly 5 DR-DQ haplotypes were handled as single units for association and clustering, since linkage in the cohort was strong. Of the 300 to 500 genotyped donors, 81% were placed in the genetic ancestry cluster associated with self-reported Caucasian donors. High-throughput TCR immunosequencing, statistical association of individual TCRs with disease status, and machine learning were combined to predict cytomegalovirus infection status. The study profiled the T cell repertoires of hundreds of subjects by immunosequencing and related them to cytomegalovirus serostatus. The number of typed donors differed by locus: roughly 620-630 for A, B, C, DRB1 and DQB1; 500 to 550 for DQA1; fewer than 610 for DPA1; and about 450 for DPB1. All discovery cohort repertoires had been generated using a single sequencing platform. Among under 450 genotyped donors of the cohort, an average of approximately 240,000 unique TCR beta nucleotide sequences were sequenced per donor, about a sixth of them non-productive. Overall study results and their limits: According to the authors, the approach could potentially be generalized to other disease states and immunological phenotypes. According to a later analysis, most CMV-associated TCR beta chains appeared to be HLA-restricted, and the HLA associations seemed to be driven largely by CMV exposure. In a later analysis, the rate of TCR association differed among HLA loci, with DRB1 alleles having the most associated TCRs and HLA-C alleles having the fewest. Some IMGT-functional V segments, including TRBV6-2 and TRBV6-3, could not be distinguished by the 87-base-pair reads and were therefore excluded. Correlated functional status among segregating V segments might be attributable to linkage disequilibrium, but an unknown experimental factor could not be ruled out. Compared with equally common non-associated chains, HLA-associated TCR beta chains in a later analysis were more clonally expanded and had lower generation probabilities. Because some donors lacked HLA typing at each locus, the association tests relied only on the typed subset. A later genetic analysis associated a missense DCLRE1C variant with V-gene and J-gene trimming of TCR beta chains, and an independent cohort replicated the association. In a later analysis, several top co-occurrence clusters were reported to appear linked to parvovirus B19, influenza, CMV and Epstein-Barr virus. The only immune exposure information available for the cohort was CMV serostatus. A further reported finding was that TCR beta sequences accurately predicted the HLA-A and HLA-B alleles for most subjects in the first cohort. The earlier analysis of 587 of the donors excluded roughly 16 rarely observed V segments, including chromosome 9 orphons, because counts were too low. Sequencing depth was assumed to be roughly uniform across donors in the presence/absence analyses, though that assumption may not hold. When HLA alleles, especially DR and DQ, strongly co-occurred, attributing TCR associations to individual alleles was difficult. The study listed 150 to 200 TCR beta chains as associated with cytomegalovirus. The cohort was sequenced for TCR beta chains only, and without alpha or paired-chain data the features that could be detected were limited. A cluster of highly shared sequence variants was judged likely to represent a technical artifact of the sequencing pipeline. Across donors, most TCR sequences were observed very rarely, whereas some public TCRs were present in many individuals. Specific HLA alleles were associated with about 17,000 TCR beta sequences at a false discovery rate of 0.05 in a later analysis. Compared with the roughly 710-donor mean, donors in an Asian-associated ancestry cluster had fewer N-insertions in productive TCRs, according to a later genetic analysis. In an earlier analysis of about 600 of the donors, most TCR beta V segments appeared in productive rearrangements about 87% or about 30% of the time, broadly matching IMGT annotations. In vitro tests confirmed that a few of the cytomegalovirus-associated TCR beta chains recognize cytomegalovirus antigens. Cytomegalovirus status was reported to be diagnosed by the classifier with high specificity and sensitivity in both the original and validation cohorts.

This clone is a singleton in its sample. It lacks a known antigen. Base qualities are not provided; no much larger clone lies one nucleotide away. The library was obtained by the immunoSEQ multiplex PCR assay. For the multiplex PCR, a mixture combining 60 forward primers for TCR Vbeta segments and 13 reverse primers for TCR Jbeta segments was used. Amplification of the CDR3 region of rearranged TCR beta genes was performed with a multiplex PCR assay on genomic DNA. The Illumina HiSeq System was used to sequence the amplified TCR beta libraries as 87-base-pair reads. The paper's data handling went like this. Across the 670 or so repertoires, a later analysis counted around 80 million unique TCR beta chains, 9 million to 14 million of which were shared by at least two donors. Raw reads were error-corrected and collapsed into unique sequences with a nearest-neighbor algorithm that merged closely related sequences to remove PCR and sequencing errors. Alignment of CDR3 sequences to IMGT reference sequences was used to assign V, D and J gene segments. For a sequence to be retained, a match of at least six nucleotides was required to both a V gene segment and a J gene segment. A rearrangement was called productive if the CDR3 had no stop codons and remained in frame with V and J, and every other rearrangement was called non-productive. CDR3 was defined according to IMGT convention as the region running from the second conserved V-encoded cysteine to the conserved J-encoded phenylalanine. Sequences without an unambiguous match to a single V gene segment were excluded from the earlier analysis of a few hundred of the donors. In an earlier analysis of a few hundred of the donors, V segments were called functional above 56.7% productive rearrangements and were called segregating when the between-donor standard deviation exceeded 5%. To diagnose cytomegalovirus status from the catalog of TCR beta chain sequences, a statistical classification framework was built. In a later analysis, TCR nucleotide sequences were compared against IMGT/GENE-DB human TR gene sequences so that V and J genes could be assigned. A later analysis assigned CDR3 sequences and most-parsimonious VDJ recombination scenarios with the TCRdist pipeline. In a later analysis, each TCR beta chain was defined by its CDR3 amino acid sequence together with its V-gene family, and reads without a unique V-gene family were excluded. As a way to deal with suspected cross-contamination and a sequencing artifact, a later analysis dropped 592 nucleotide sequences that were highly shared and had low generation probability. For each public chain, a later analysis derived a clonal expansion index from normalized ranks of inferred template counts within each repertoire. In a later analysis, generation probabilities were computed using a VDJ recombination model fitted to out-of-frame rearrangements, and the results were checked against IGoR. In a later analysis, TCR-TCR, TCR-HLA and TCR-CMV co-occurrence was scored with hypergeometric tests, and a repertoire-size bias correction was applied to TCR pairs. In a later analysis, false discovery rates were estimated by permuting HLA or CMV assignments 20 times. A later analysis grouped co-occurring TCRs with DBSCAN, adding TCRdist sequence similarity when clustering within HLA-allele-positive subsets. Co-occurrence clustering excluded repertoires with fewer than 30,000 or more than 120,000 public chains, plus five with anomalous nucleotide sharing. TCRdb holds this immuneACCESS table with in-frame rearrangements only. Some clones are missing; in checked studies, unresolved V genes explain under half, and the rest has no known cause. That table supplies the V and J calls and clone size; D and trimming were determined from the DNA. The sample yields about 91,000 clones; roughly nine tenths were counted once. The top ten clonotypes cover 9% to 9.5% of the sample.

The cohort was made up of approximately 670 healthy bone marrow donors. All cohort members were sampled while nominally healthy, although unrecorded immune exposures were likely present. The donor was CMV seropositive and belonged to the group of more than 250 seropositive cohort members. A peripheral blood sample was provided by each donor, and peripheral blood mononuclear cells were used for TCR beta sequencing. Genomic DNA extraction from the blood cell samples was performed with the Qiagen DNeasy Blood Extraction Kit. The CDR3 contains 14 residues, cysteine and phenylalanine counted. The only DNA kept is the CDR3, 42 bases in frame from the first base. The junction shows trimming of 11 bases on V and 2 bases on J, and the gene matches do not reach 8 bases of it. Based on the germline V gene, the CDR1 and CDR2 sequences are ENHRY and SYGVKD.

This clonotype was obtained from a man aged 30 to 39 in good health and CMV-seropositive. The sequence links TRBV10-3 to TRBJ2-3; TRBD2 matches 9 bases in the middle. Sequencing used PBMCs. For the CDR3, the sequence is CAVDSGSLTDTQYF. The bases are TGTGCCGTCGATAGCGGGAGCCTCACAGATACGCAGTATTTT.